A single sample gave rise to the 7 T cell receptor beta chains below, sequenced in a study of T cell responses to AZD1222 COVID-19 vaccine. Sequencing was performed with immunoSEQ multiplex PCR; in TCRdb, only in-frame clones are kept and a portion is missing. The sample contains 80,000 to 90,000 clones, more than 75% of which appear only once. The sample in question was peripheral blood, obtained on day 0 of AZD1222 vaccination. The source is an adult in good health.

CDR3 in amino acids: CASSPPRETQYF. For the CDR3, the DNA is TGTGCCAGCTCACCACCGCGAGAGACCCAGTACTTC. The chain couples TRBV18 to TRBJ2-5; no firm D call. Germline CDR1 reads KGHSH; CDR2 reads LQKENI. Trimming cost V 0 bases and J 4 bases, with 3 bases left between them. This CDR3 is built from 12 residues.

The chain couples TRBV5-6 to TRBJ2-7; possible D gene TRBD1, 6 bases. Germline CDR1 SGHDT, CDR2 YYEEEE. The V and J ends lost 3 bases and 3 bases respectively, with 13 bases between them. There are 14 residues in the CDR3. The chain's CDR3 is CASSSQGNYYEQYF. DNA for the CDR3: TGTGCCAGCAGCTCCCAGGGGAATTACTACGAGCAGTACTTC.

The chain carries TRBV6-1 and TRBJ2-5, with TRBD2 matching over 15 bases. J lost 5 bases, V lost 3 bases, and 4 bases had no gene match. This CDR3 is built from 16 residues. Germline V gene data show CDR1 as MNHNS and CDR2 as SASEGT. The chain's CDR3 is CASSDWTSGGAETQYF. Here the CDR3 DNA reads TGTGCCAGCAGTGACTGGACTAGCGGGGGGGCTGAGACCCAGTACTTC.

The CDR3 DNA reads as TGTGCCAGCAGTATCGGGACAGGACTGGGCGAGCAGTACTTC. Translating it yields CASSIGTGLGEQYF. The chain uses TRBV27 and TRBJ2-7, with TRBD1 identical over 8 bases. Germline V lookup: CDR1 MNHEY, CDR2 SMNVEV (reference sequence). V gave up 5 bases and J gave up 6 bases; unmatched junction bases: 9. This CDR3 is 14 amino acids long.

The CDR3: CASSSNGPGNEKLFF. CDR3 nucleotides: TGCGCCAGCAGCTCGAATGGTCCCGGTAATGAAAAACTGTTTTTT. The gene calls are TRBV5-1 and TRBJ1-4; no clear D. Germline values: CDR1 SGHRS, CDR2 YFSETQ. CDR3 length: 15 amino acids. Trimming shortened V by 3 bases and J by 4 bases, and 13 bases separated the two germline ends.

This clone was counted a single time. This chain joins TRBV5-8 and TRBJ1-6; TRBD1 is a possible D gene (5 bases). Germline values: CDR1 SGHTS, CDR2 YDEGEE. This CDR3 contains 14 residues. Trimming cost V 1 base and J 8 bases, with 10 bases left between them. CDR3 loop: CASSLRGSHSPLHF. For the CDR3, the DNA is TGTGCCAGCAGCTTGAGGGGCTCTCATTCACCCCTCCACTTT. The variable domain in full, completed from reference TRBV5-8 and TRBJ1-6, reads EAGVTQSPTHLIKTRGQQATLRCSPISGHTSVYWYQQALGLGLQFLLWYDEGEERNRGNFPPRFSGRQFPNYSSELNVNALELEDSALYLCASSLRGSHSPLHFGNGTRLTVT.

The chain uses TRBV10-3 and TRBJ2-1; 9 positions agree with TRBD2. V trimming: 10 bases; J trimming: 4 bases; junction bases outside the gene matches: 8. Germline assignment: CDR1 ENHRY and CDR2 SYGVKD. The CDR3 totals 14 residues. The DNA of the CDR3 is TGTGCCACGGAGGCTAGCGGGACATACAATGAGCAGTTCTTC. This encodes CATEASGTYNEQFF.